The 4 T cell receptor beta chains below come from one sample, sequenced in a study of T cell responses to AZD1222 COVID-19 vaccine. The method was immunoSEQ multiplex PCR; TCRdb's version includes in-frame clones alone and lacks a portion of them. The sample shows 140,000 to 150,000 clones, 92% of them seen only once. Here the sequenced sample was peripheral blood, taken 28 days after the second AZD1222 dose. The receptors were sampled from an adult who received the AZD1222 COVID-19 vaccine.

The chain couples TRBV5-1 to TRBJ1-3, with D tentatively TRBD1 (6 bases). The CDR3 sequence is 16 residues long. The V end was cut by 1 base, the J end by 2 bases, with 13 bases between. The germline V gene has CDR1 SGHRS and CDR2 YFSETQ. The CDR3 nucleotides are TGCGCCAGCAGCTTGACAGGGTTAGTGACTGGAAACACCATATATTTT. Encoded protein: CASSLTGLVTGNTIYF.

The V and J genes are TRBV21-1 and TRBJ1-2. TRBV21-1 constitutes a pseudogene. The CDR3 covers 12 residues. CDR3: CATCEGNYGYTF. CDR3 nucleotides: TGTGCCACCTGCGAGGGGAACTATGGCTACACCTTC.

The chain combines TRBV9 with TRBJ1-4, with no clear D. This CDR3 spans 14 amino acids. Germline CDR1 and CDR2: SGDLS and YYNGEE. V lost 3 bases, J lost 0 bases, and 6 bases lay in between. This CDR3 is CASSASATNEKLFF. The CDR3 nucleotides are TGTGCCAGCAGCGCCTCTGCAACTAATGAAAAACTGTTTTTT.

The chain couples TRBV18 to TRBJ1-2, with TRBD1 identical over 12 bases. J was trimmed by 10 bases and V by 1 base; bases with no gene match: 4. The CDR3 totals 14 residues. Germline values: CDR1 KGHSH, CDR2 LQKENI. CDR3 nucleotides: TGTGCCAGCTCACCACAAGGGACAGGGGGCGCCTACACCTTC. Residues: CASSPQGTGGAYTF.